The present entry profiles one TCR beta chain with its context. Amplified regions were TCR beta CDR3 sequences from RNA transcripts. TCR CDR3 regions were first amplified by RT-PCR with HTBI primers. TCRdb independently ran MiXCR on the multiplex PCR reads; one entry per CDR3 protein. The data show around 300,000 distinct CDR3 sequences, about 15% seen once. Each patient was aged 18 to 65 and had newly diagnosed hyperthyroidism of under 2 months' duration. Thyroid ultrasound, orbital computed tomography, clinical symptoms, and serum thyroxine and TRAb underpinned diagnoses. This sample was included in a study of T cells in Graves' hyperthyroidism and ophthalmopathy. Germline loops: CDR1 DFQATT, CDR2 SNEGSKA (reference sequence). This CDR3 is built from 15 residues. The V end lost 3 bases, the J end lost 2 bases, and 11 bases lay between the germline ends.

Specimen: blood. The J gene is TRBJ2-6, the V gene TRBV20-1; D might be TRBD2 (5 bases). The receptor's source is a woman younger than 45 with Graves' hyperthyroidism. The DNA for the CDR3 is TGCAGTGCTAGCCCCGGGGTGACTGGGGCCAACGTCCTGACTTTC. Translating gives CSASPGVTGANVLTF.